This TCR beta chain came from a study of tumor-infiltrating lymphocytes in glioblastoma multiforme. The CDR3 is 17 amino acids in total, end residues counted. Germline lookup yields CDR1 SGHAT and CDR2 FQNNGV. Comment on this clonotype: Without the conserved terminal phenylalanine or tryptophan, this CDR3 likely stems from a read error. The DNA is omitted, as the CDR3 cannot be located on it reliably, and the CDR3 follows TCRdb's listing.

Multiple V-beta primers and a C-beta primer amplified TCRB from RNA. TCRB-specific cDNA synthesis used 0.4 to 0.55 ug of total RNA. TCRdb fed the multiplex PCR reads into MiXCR, producing one record per CDR3 protein. Here the sample spans about 13,000 distinct CDR3 sequences, approximately 70% being singletons. The specimen was brain tumor tissue. This chain joins TRBV11-2 and TRBJ2-1; TRBD2 is the table's D call and was not checked against the DNA. The receptor's source is a male donor with glioblastoma. The CDR3 is CASSLVPAGGTYNEQFY.